Below are 18 T cell receptor beta chains sequenced from a single sample in a study of blood T cell repertoires in COVID-19. The method was immunoSEQ multiplex PCR; TCRdb's version includes in-frame clones alone and lacks a portion of them. This table holds 200,000 to 250,000 clones, around 86% found once. The material sequenced was peripheral blood. These receptors came from a man between 60 and 70 years old who had recovered from COVID-19.

The chain joins TRBV5-4 to TRBJ1-3; the D gene is possibly TRBD1 (5 bases). Per the germline V gene, CDR1 is SGHNT and CDR2 is YYREEE (reference sequence). The germline V and J ends were trimmed by 2 bases and 7 bases, with 10 bases remaining between them. CDR3 length equals 13 residues. The CDR3 DNA is TGTGCCAGCAGCTTCCCGGGGGGGAACACCATATATTTT. Protein product: CASSFPGGNTIYF.

The chain has TRBV15 and TRBJ2-5, with D possibly being TRBD2 (5 bases). This CDR3 contains 15 residues. With 0 bases removed from V and 6 bases from J, the gap between germline ends came to 14 bases. In germline, CDR1 is LNHNV, CDR2 YYDKDF (reference sequence). CDR3 DNA: TGTGCCACCAGCAGAGATTCTTGGACTGTGAAGACCCAGTACTTC. It specifies CATSRDSWTVKTQYF.

Points on this clone: Within the sample, other DNA sequences also encode this same CDR3. The chain is built from TRBV5-1 and TRBJ2-2; a weak D match, TRBD2 (5 bases). The CDR3 is 13 amino acids. Germline loops: CDR1 SGHRS, CDR2 YFSETQ. V was trimmed by 0 bases and J by 6 bases, leaving 6 bases between them. CDR3 amino acids: CASSLEGAGELFF. CDR3 DNA sequence: TGCGCCAGCAGCTTGGAGGGAGCCGGGGAGCTGTTTTTT. Supplemented by reference TRBV5-1 and TRBJ2-2, the full variable domain reads KAGVTQTPRYLIKTRGQQVTLSCSPISGHRSVSWYQQTPGQGLQFLFEYFSETQRNKGNFPGRFSGRQFSNSRSEMNVSTLELGDSALYLCASSLEGAGELFFGEGSRLTVL.

V usage is TRBV14 and J usage is TRBJ2-7; tentative D call: TRBD1 (6 bases). V was clipped by 0 bases and J by 3 bases, with 6 bases between them. The CDR3 runs 13 residues. From germline, CDR1 is SGHDN and CDR2 FVKESK. The CDR3 reads CASSQDRGYEQYF. Here the CDR3 DNA reads TGTGCCAGCAGCCAAGACAGGGGCTACGAGCAGTACTTC.

This chain connects TRBV6-4 to TRBJ1-2, with 8 positions matching TRBD1. This CDR3 spans 16 amino acids. J gave up 2 bases and V 0 bases, and 5 bases lay outside the gene matches. CDR1 MRHNA and CDR2 SNTAGT come from the germline V gene. DNA of the CDR3: TGTGCCAGCAGTGACTCTAGCAGGGGGCAAAACTATGGCTACACCTTC. Encoded protein: CASSDSSRGQNYGYTF.

The chain has TRBV7-2 and TRBJ2-5; no definite D call. CDR1 and CDR2 from the germline V gene are SGHTA and FQGNSA. V shed 2 bases and J shed 5 bases, with 9 bases lying between them. CDR3 length: 13 residues. In DNA, the CDR3 is TGTGCCAGCAGCTTAAGTCCCGGGGAGACCCAGTACTTC. It yields the protein CASSLSPGETQYF. Variable domain in full (rest from reference TRBV7-2 and TRBJ2-5): GAGVSQSPSNKVTEKGKDVELRCDPISGHTALYWYRQSLGQGLEFLIYFQGNSAPDKSGLPSDRFSAERTGGSVSTLTIQRTQQEDSAVYLCASSLSPGETQYFGPGTRLLVL.

The chain carries TRBV18 and TRBJ2-7; 9 bases agree with TRBD2. V lost 0 bases and J lost 1; bases outside the gene matches: 1. There are 15 residues in the CDR3. CDR1 is KGHSH and CDR2 is LQKENI in the germline V gene. CDR3: CASSPPSGRSYEQYF. CDR3 coding DNA: TGTGCCAGCTCACCACCTAGCGGGAGATCCTACGAGCAGTACTTC.

The chain has TRBV15 and TRBJ2-5, with 8 nucleotides matching TRBD1. Germline CDR1 is LNHNV and CDR2 is YYDKDF (reference sequence). The V and J ends lost 0 bases and 1 base, in that order; junction bases with no gene match: 4. The CDR3 totals 16 residues. The CDR3 region is CATSRDLGQGQETQYF. In DNA, the CDR3 is TGTGCCACCAGCAGAGATCTCGGACAGGGCCAAGAGACCCAGTACTTC.

The gene calls are TRBV3-1 (or the pseudogene TRBV3-2) and TRBJ1-6, with 8 bases fitting TRBD1. Germline-derived CDR1 and CDR2 are LGHDT and YNNKEL (reference sequence). The CDR3 is 15 residues long. V was pared by 3 bases and J by 9 bases, with 7 bases of the junction left unmatched. The CDR3, as DNA: TGTGCCAGCAGCCATTTGGACAGGGAAGGTTCACCCCTCCACTTT. It yields the protein CASSHLDREGSPLHF.

The J gene is TRBJ1-1, the V gene TRBV5-1, with 7 bases fitting TRBD1. The germline gives CDR1 SGHRS, CDR2 YFSETQ. The CDR3 is made up of 14 amino acids. With V trimmed by 2 bases and J by 5 bases, 6 bases remained unmatched. This CDR3 is CASSFSGGRTEAFF. The CDR3 nucleotides read TGCGCCAGCAGCTTCTCAGGGGGAAGGACTGAAGCTTTCTTT.

This clone was counted a single time. The chain uses TRBV27 and TRBJ2-7; D is unresolved. The CDR3 has 15 residues. In germline, CDR1 is MNHEY, CDR2 SMNVEV (reference sequence). The V end was cut by 4 bases, the J end by 2 bases, with 15 bases between. The CDR3 loop is CASSYLTRIPYEQYF. In nucleotides, the CDR3 is TGTGCCAGCAGTTATTTAACTCGTATTCCCTACGAGCAGTACTTC.

V and J are TRBV5-6 and TRBJ2-1, with 7 bases aligning to TRBD1. Germline CDR1 is SGHDT and CDR2 is YYEEEE. V lost 2 bases to trimming and J lost 7 bases; unmatched junction nucleotides: 9. The CDR3 is 15 residues long. The CDR3 nucleotides are TGTGCCAGCAGCTTATTGGGGCAGGGGGAAAATGAGCAGTTCTTC. It yields the protein CASSLLGQGENEQFF.

The rearrangement links TRBV7-6 to TRBJ2-6, with 7 bases identical to TRBD2. Germline V lookup: CDR1 SGHVS, CDR2 FNYEAQ. CDR3 length: 16 residues. The trim removed 5 bases at V and 2 bases at J, leaving 6 bases unmatched. The CDR3: CASSPLGGAGANVLTF. The CDR3 coding sequence is TGTGCCAGCAGCCCCCTGGGAGGGGCTGGGGCCAACGTCCTGACTTTC.

This rearrangement joins TRBV9 to TRBJ1-2; 9 positions match TRBD1. J gave up 2 bases and V 6 bases, and 5 bases lay outside the gene matches. This CDR3 is built from 14 residues. The V gene's germline CDR1 is SGDLS and CDR2 YYNGEE. The CDR3 nucleotides read TGTGCCAGCACTGACGGACAGGGGAACTATGGCTACACCTTC. Encoded protein: CASTDGQGNYGYTF.

This chain uses TRBV3-1 (or the pseudogene TRBV3-2) with TRBJ1-5, with TRBD1 matching over 8 bases. This CDR3 comprises 15 residues. After removal of 6 bases from V and 4 bases from J, the junction contained 8 bases not matched to a gene. The V gene's germline CDR1 is LGHDT and CDR2 YNNKEL (reference sequence). Here the CDR3 reads CASSLKGTGNQPQHF. The CDR3 DNA reads as TGTGCCAGCAGTCTGAAAGGGACAGGAAATCAGCCCCAGCATTTT.

This clone came up once. The rearrangement joins TRBV4-2 to TRBJ1-5; 9 bases line up with TRBD1. This CDR3 contains 15 residues. Germline V gene lookup returns CDR1 LGHNA and CDR2 YNFKEQ. The V segment lost 3 bases and the J segment 6 bases; nucleotides outside the gene matches: 6. CDR3 protein: CASSQGTGITQPQHF. The DNA of the CDR3 is TGTGCCAGCAGCCAGGGGACAGGGATAACTCAGCCCCAGCATTTT.

This chain links TRBV18 with TRBJ2-2; TRBD2 aligns across 7 bases. V shed 8 bases and J 2 bases; nucleotides not matched to a gene: 14. Germline V CDR1 and CDR2: KGHSH, LQKENI. The CDR3 spans 17 residues. In nucleotides, the CDR3 is TGTGCCAGCCTTCAACCGGGGCTAGCGGCCAACACCGGGGAGCTGTTTTTT. Encoded protein: CASLQPGLAANTGELFF.

The V and J genes are TRBV28 and TRBJ2-4, with a weak D call TRBD1 (6 bases). Germline-derived CDR1 and CDR2 are MDHEN and SYDVKM. V dropped 6 bases and J dropped 5 bases, with 17 bases sitting between them. The CDR3 loop spans 15 amino acids. Written as DNA, the CDR3 is TGTGCCAGCAGAGGGAGCGAAGGGGGAGAAAACATTCAGTACTTC. Its translation: CASRGSEGGENIQYF.